The 19 T cell receptor beta chains reported below all come from one sample, sequenced in a study of blood T cell repertoires in COVID-19. Libraries were prepared by immunoSEQ multiplex PCR; TCRdb keeps only in-frame clonotypes and omits some of them. The sample shows approximately 220,000 clones, 65% to 90% of them seen only once. The specimen was peripheral blood. The source of these receptors is a woman aged 70-85 years with acute or convalescent COVID-19.

In this sample, this clone turned up a few times. Other DNA sequences in this specimen translate into the identical CDR3. The rearrangement joins TRBV11-2 to TRBJ2-3; TRBD1 is a possible D gene (5 bases). Between the trimmed V and J ends, which lost 0 bases and 2 bases, there was a span of 9 bases. This CDR3 is 15 amino acids long. Germline CDR1 and CDR2: SGHAT and FQNNGV. CDR3 in DNA: TGTGCCAGCAGCTTAGATGGCAGGGCCACAGATACGCAGTATTTT. Translating gives CASSLDGRATDTQYF. The variable domain in full, completed from reference TRBV11-2 and TRBJ2-3, reads EAGVAQSPRYKIIEKRQSVAFWCNPISGHATLYWYQQILGQGPKLLIQFQNNGVVDDSQLPKDRFSAERLKGVDSTLKIQPAKLEDSAVYLCASSLDGRATDTQYFGPGTRLTVL.

J is TRBJ1-1 and V is TRBV28, with a weak D call TRBD1 (6 bases). V was pared by 6 bases and J by 1 base, with 15 bases between. This CDR3 contains 15 residues. Germline CDR1 is MDHEN and CDR2 is SYDVKM. The DNA for the CDR3 is TGTGCCAGCAGGCCGGGGGGGCGAGGGAACACTGAAGCTTTCTTT. Translated: CASRPGGRGNTEAFF.

The V call is TRBV7-2, the J call TRBJ2-2, with TRBD2 matching 8 bases. The germline V gene has CDR1 SGHTA and CDR2 FQGNSA. The CDR3 runs to 16 residues. The ends lost 2 bases at V and 4 bases at J; junction bases unmatched: 6. For the CDR3, the DNA is TGTGCCAGCAGCTTACCGGGGGGGGTTAGCACCGGGGAGCTGTTTTTT. This translates into CASSLPGGVSTGELFF.

The chain employs TRBV7-2 and TRBJ2-2; D might be TRBD1 (6 bases). The germline gives CDR1 SGHTA, CDR2 FQGNSA. Trimming took off 7 bases at V and 5 bases at J, with 11 bases between the two ends. The CDR3 runs 13 residues. The CDR3 nucleotides are TGTGCCAGCACCGTAGGGACAACCGGGGAGCTGTTTTTT. Translation gives CASTVGTTGELFF.

The gene calls are TRBV4-2 and TRBJ2-3; TRBD2 matches 15 bases. The CDR3 sequence is 18 residues long. The J segment lost 4 bases and the V segment lost 1 base, leaving 6 bases of the junction unmatched. The germline gives CDR1 LGHNA, CDR2 YNFKEQ. Here the CDR3 DNA reads TGTGCCAGCAGCCAAGGGACTAGCGGGGGGGCCAGTTCAGATACGCAGTATTTT. Amino acid sequence: CASSQGTSGGASSDTQYF.

This chain links TRBV3-1 (or the pseudogene TRBV3-2) with TRBJ2-5, with 15 bases aligning to TRBD2. The CDR3 is made up of 16 amino acids. Per the germline V gene, CDR1 is LGHDT and CDR2 is YNNKEL (reference sequence). V lost 6 bases and J lost 5; bases outside the gene matches: 7. The CDR3 protein is CASSGAGTSGGETQYF. DNA of the CDR3: TGTGCCAGCAGTGGCGCCGGGACTAGCGGGGGGGAGACCCAGTACTTC.

CDR3 sequence: CATRLDEKLFF. In DNA, the CDR3 is TGTGCCACCCGCCTAGATGAAAAACTGTTTTTT. This rearrangement joins TRBV10-3 to TRBJ1-4; D ambiguous. This CDR3 contains 11 residues. Trimming removed 10 bases at V and 6 bases at J, with 9 bases between. CDR1 is ENHRY and CDR2 is SYGVKD in the germline V gene.

This rearrangement joins TRBV7-2 to TRBJ1-3, with D maybe TRBD1 (5 bases). The CDR3 sequence is 14 residues long. Germline V gene sequence: CDR1 SGHTA, CDR2 FQGNSA. Trimming left V 3 bases short and J 5 bases short, with 11 bases between. CDR3 protein: CASSFAQGRNTIYF. CDR3 sequence (DNA): TGTGCCAGCAGCTTTGCCCAGGGCCGAAACACCATATATTTT.

V usage is TRBV2 and J usage is TRBJ1-2; the D is unclear. The V end was cut by 3 bases, the J end by 4 bases, with 6 bases between. Per germline, CDR1 SNHLY and CDR2 FYNNEI. CDR3 length equals 12 residues. The CDR3, as DNA: TGTGCCAGCAGTGAGGCCAGCTATGGCTACACCTTC. It is translated as CASSEASYGYTF. Supplemented by reference TRBV2 and TRBJ1-2, the full variable domain reads EPEVTQTPSHQVTQMGQEVILRCVPISNHLYFYWYRQILGQKVEFLVSFYNNEISEKSEIFDDQFSVERPDGSNFTLKIRSTKLEDSAMYFCASSEASYGYTFGSGTRLTVV.

This clone came up once. The chain recombines TRBV6-1 with TRBJ1-2, with D possibly matching TRBD1 (6 bases). The germline V gene has CDR1 MNHNS and CDR2 SASEGT. This CDR3 is built from 15 residues. V lost 2 bases and J lost 5, with 15 bases in between. CDR3: CASSEQAGVEYGYTF. The CDR3 DNA follows: TGTGCCAGCAGTGAACAAGCAGGGGTAGAGTATGGCTACACCTTC.

V usage is TRBV4-1 and J usage is TRBJ1-5; D call uncertain. Germline V CDR1 and CDR2: MGHRA, YSYEKL. This CDR3 comprises 15 residues. The V gene lost 0 bases and the J gene lost 10 bases, with 16 bases spanning the gap. The CDR3 sequence is CASSQDITDYGPQHF. In nucleotides, the CDR3 is TGCGCCAGCAGCCAAGATATAACGGACTACGGTCCCCAGCATTTT.

V usage is TRBV6-2 or TRBV6-3 and J usage is TRBJ1-1; D is uncertain. Looked up from germline, CDR1 is MNHEY and CDR2 is SVGEGT. V was trimmed by 2 bases and J by 5 bases, leaving 18 bases between them. CDR3 length equals 16 residues. DNA for the CDR3: TGTGCCAGCAGTTACACCCCGGGAGGGTTAAAAACTGAAGCTTTCTTT. The encoded protein is CASSYTPGGLKTEAFF.

The gene calls are TRBV10-1 and TRBJ2-7, with 8 bases identical to TRBD1. This CDR3 comprises 14 residues. The germline gives CDR1 WNHNN, CDR2 SYGVQD (reference sequence). The trim removed 6 bases at V and 2 bases at J, leaving 6 bases unmatched. DNA for the CDR3: TGCGCCAGCAGCGAGGGACAGGACGCCTACGAGCAGTACTTC. As protein: CASSEGQDAYEQYF.

The chain couples TRBV5-8 to TRBJ2-3; 15 positions match TRBD2. Trimming at V came to 4 bases and at J to 14 bases, leaving 11 bases not matched to a gene. CDR1 is SGHTS and CDR2 is YDEGEE in the germline V gene. This CDR3 has 15 amino acids. The CDR3 here is CASSPGLAGGRGSYF. In nucleotides, the CDR3 is TGTGCCAGCAGCCCAGGACTAGCGGGGGGGCGTGGATCGTATTTT.

There are a few counts of this clone. This chain links TRBV4-3 with TRBJ1-1; D gene ambiguous. Germline-derived CDR1 and CDR2 are LGHNA and YSLEER. V was cut by 0 bases and J by 0 bases, with 5 bases left in between. The CDR3 loop spans 14 amino acids. CDR3 loop: CASSQDPLNTEAFF. CDR3 nucleotides: TGCGCCAGCAGCCAAGATCCGTTGAACACTGAAGCTTTCTTT.

The chain recombines TRBV5-5 with TRBJ2-1; no reliable D call. V lost 1 base and J lost 3, with 5 bases in between. The germline CDR1 and CDR2 sequences are SGHKS and YYEKEE (reference sequence). The CDR3 sequence is 13 residues long. CDR3 protein: CASSLYNYNEQFF. In DNA form, the CDR3 reads TGTGCCAGCAGCTTGTATAACTACAATGAGCAGTTCTTC. The whole variable domain, remainder taken from reference TRBV5-5 and TRBJ2-1, is DAGVTQSPTHLIKTRGQQVTLRCSPISGHKSVSWYQQVLGQGPQFIFQYYEKEERGRGNFPDRFSARQFPNYSSELNVNALLLGDSALYLCASSLYNYNEQFFGPGTRLTVL.

The V and J genes are TRBV7-2 and TRBJ2-7, with 10 bases aligning to TRBD1. The V segment lost 4 bases and the J segment 3 bases; nucleotides outside the gene matches: 3. This CDR3 is built from 14 residues. Germline CDR1 reads SGHTA; CDR2 reads FQGNSA. The CDR3: CASSSTGGLYEQYF. In nucleotides, the CDR3 is TGTGCCAGCAGCTCGACAGGGGGCCTCTACGAGCAGTACTTC.

The chain couples TRBV11-2 to TRBJ2-1, with D perhaps matching TRBD1 (6 bases). This CDR3 has 12 residues. Trimming removed 5 bases from V and 7 bases from J, with 9 bases in between. From germline, CDR1 is SGHAT and CDR2 FQNNGV. For the CDR3, the DNA is TGTGCCAGCAGCCCCACAGGGAATGAGCAGTTCTTC. It codes for CASSPTGNEQFF.

The V gene is TRBV7-9, the J gene TRBJ1-3, with a possible D match to TRBD1 (6 bases). Per germline, CDR1 SEHNR and CDR2 FQNEAQ (reference sequence). This CDR3 spans 17 amino acids. Trimming removed 5 bases at V and 0 bases at J, with 17 bases between. CDR3 protein: CASSPSISGVSGNTIYF. CDR3 coding DNA: TGTGCCAGCAGCCCCTCAATATCAGGGGTCTCTGGAAACACCATATATTTT.